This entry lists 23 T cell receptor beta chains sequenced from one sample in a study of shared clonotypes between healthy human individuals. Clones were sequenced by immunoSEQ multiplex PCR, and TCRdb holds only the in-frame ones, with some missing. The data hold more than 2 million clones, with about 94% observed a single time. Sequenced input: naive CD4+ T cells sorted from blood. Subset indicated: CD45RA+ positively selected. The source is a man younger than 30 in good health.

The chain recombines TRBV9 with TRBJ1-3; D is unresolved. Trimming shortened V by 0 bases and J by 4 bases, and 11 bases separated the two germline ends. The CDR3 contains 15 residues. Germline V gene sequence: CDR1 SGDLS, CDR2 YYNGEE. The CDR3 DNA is TGTGCCAGCAGCGTAGCCGGCACTTGGGGAAACACCATATATTTT. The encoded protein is CASSVAGTWGNTIYF.

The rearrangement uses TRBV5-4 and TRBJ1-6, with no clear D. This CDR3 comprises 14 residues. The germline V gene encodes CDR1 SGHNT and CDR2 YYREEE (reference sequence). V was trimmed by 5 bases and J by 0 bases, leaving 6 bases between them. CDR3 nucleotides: TGTGCCAGCAGTGCGAGCTCCTATAATTCACCCCTCCACTTT. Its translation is CASSASSYNSPLHF.

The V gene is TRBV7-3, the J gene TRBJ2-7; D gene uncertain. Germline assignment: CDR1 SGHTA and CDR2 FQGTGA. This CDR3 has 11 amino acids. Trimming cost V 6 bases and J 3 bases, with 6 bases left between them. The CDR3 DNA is TGTGCCAGCAGTTTGCTCTACGAGCAGTACTTC. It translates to CASSLLYEQYF. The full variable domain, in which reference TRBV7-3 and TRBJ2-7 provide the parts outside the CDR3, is GAGVSQTPSNKVTEKGKYVELRCDPISGHTALYWYRQSLGQGPEFLIYFQGTGAADDSGLPNDRFFAVRPEGSVSTLKIQRTERGDSAVYLCASSLLYEQYFGPGTRLTVT.

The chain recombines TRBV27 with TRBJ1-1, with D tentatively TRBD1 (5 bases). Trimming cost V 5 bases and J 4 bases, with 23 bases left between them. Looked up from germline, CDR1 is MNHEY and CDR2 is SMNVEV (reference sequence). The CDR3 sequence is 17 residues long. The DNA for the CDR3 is TGTGCCAGCAGTAGAGGGACGCTATTCGGGGAACGCACTGAAGCTTTCTTT. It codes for CASSRGTLFGERTEAFF.

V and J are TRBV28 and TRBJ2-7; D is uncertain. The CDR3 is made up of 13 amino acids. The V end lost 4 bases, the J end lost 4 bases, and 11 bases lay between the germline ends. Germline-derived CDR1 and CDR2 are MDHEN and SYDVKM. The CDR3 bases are TGTGCCAGCAGTTCCCCGGGTCGATACGAGCAGTACTTC. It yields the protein CASSSPGRYEQYF.

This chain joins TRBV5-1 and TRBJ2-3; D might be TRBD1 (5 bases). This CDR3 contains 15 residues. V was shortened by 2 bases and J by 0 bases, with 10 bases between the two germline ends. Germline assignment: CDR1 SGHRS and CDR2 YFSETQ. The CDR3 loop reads CASSFSRGSTDTQYF. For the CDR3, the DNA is TGCGCCAGCAGCTTCTCAAGGGGTAGCACAGATACGCAGTATTTT.

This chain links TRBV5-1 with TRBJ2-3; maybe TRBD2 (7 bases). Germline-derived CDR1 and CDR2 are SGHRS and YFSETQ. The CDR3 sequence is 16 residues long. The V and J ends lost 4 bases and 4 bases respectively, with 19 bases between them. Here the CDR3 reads CASSLGGGARADTQYF. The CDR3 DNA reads TGCGCCAGCAGCCTCGGAGGGGGGGCTCGGGCAGATACGCAGTATTTT.

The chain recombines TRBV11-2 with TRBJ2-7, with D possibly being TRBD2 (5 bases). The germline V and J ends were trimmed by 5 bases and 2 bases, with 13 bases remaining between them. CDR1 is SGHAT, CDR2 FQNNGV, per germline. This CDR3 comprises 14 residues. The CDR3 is CASSTPGFAYEQYF. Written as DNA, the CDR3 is TGTGCCAGCAGCACACCGGGGTTCGCCTACGAGCAGTACTTC.

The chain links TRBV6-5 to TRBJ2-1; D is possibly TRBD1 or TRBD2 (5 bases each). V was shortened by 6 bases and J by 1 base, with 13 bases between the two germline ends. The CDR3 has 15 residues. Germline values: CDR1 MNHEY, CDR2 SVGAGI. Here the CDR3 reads CASREETGSYNEQFF. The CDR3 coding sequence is TGTGCCAGCAGGGAGGAAACAGGATCCTACAATGAGCAGTTCTTC.

CDR3 bases: TGCGCCAGCAGCCGATCGGACGGAGATACGCAGTATTTT. Translation: CASSRSDGDTQYF. The chain is built from TRBV4-1 and TRBJ2-3; D is unclear. The V end was cut by 4 bases, the J end by 5 bases, with 10 bases between. Germline CDR1 and CDR2: MGHRA and YSYEKL. This CDR3 is 13 amino acids long.

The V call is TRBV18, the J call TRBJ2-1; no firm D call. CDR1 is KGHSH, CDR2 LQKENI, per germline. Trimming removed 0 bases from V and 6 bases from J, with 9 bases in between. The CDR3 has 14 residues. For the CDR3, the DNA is TGTGCCAGCTCACCACCGAAAAGGAGCAATGAGCAGTTCTTC. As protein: CASSPPKRSNEQFF.

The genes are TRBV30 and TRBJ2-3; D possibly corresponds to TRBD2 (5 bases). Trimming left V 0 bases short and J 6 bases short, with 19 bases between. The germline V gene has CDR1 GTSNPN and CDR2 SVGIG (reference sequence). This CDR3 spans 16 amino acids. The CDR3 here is CAWSVPLPGKVDTQYF. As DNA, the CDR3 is TGTGCCTGGAGTGTACCCTTACCGGGGAAGGTCGATACGCAGTATTTT.

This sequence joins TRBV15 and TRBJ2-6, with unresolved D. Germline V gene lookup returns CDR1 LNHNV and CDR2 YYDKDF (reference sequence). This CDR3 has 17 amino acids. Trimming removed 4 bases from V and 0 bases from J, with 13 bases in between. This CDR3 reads CATSITEVYSGANVLTF. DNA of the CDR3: TGTGCCACCAGCATCACAGAGGTTTACTCTGGGGCCAACGTCCTGACTTTC.

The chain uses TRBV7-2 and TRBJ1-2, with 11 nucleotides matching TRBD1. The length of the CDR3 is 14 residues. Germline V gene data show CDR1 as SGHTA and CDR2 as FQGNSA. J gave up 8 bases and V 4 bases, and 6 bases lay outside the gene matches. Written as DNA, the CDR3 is TGTGCCAGCAGCTCGGGACAGGGGGAAGTCGGCTACACCTTC. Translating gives CASSSGQGEVGYTF.

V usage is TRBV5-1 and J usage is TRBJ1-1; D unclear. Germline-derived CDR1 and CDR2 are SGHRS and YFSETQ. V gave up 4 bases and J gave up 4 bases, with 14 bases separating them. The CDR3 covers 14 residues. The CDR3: CASSLQPKGTEAFF. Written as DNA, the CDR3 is TGCGCCAGCAGCCTTCAACCGAAGGGCACTGAAGCTTTCTTT.

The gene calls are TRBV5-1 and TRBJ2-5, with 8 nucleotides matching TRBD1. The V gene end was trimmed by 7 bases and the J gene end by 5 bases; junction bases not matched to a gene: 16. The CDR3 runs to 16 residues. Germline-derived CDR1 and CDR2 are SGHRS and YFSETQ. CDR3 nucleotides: TGCGCCAGCTTTCCCAAGGGGACAGGAAGGGCGGAGACCCAGTACTTC. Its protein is CASFPKGTGRAETQYF.

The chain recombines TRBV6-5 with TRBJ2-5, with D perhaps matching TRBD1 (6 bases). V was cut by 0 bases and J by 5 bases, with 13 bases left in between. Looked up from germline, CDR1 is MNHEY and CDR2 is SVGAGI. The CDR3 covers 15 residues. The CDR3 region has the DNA TGTGCCAGCAGTTACTCGGCAGGGGTGGCGGAGACCCAGTACTTC. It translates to CASSYSAGVAETQYF.

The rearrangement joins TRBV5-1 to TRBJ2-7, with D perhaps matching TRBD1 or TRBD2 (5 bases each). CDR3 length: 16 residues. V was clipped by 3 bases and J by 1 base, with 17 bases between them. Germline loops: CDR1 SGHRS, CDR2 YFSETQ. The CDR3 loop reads CASSSPTWGSSYEQYF. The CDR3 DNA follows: TGCGCCAGCAGCTCCCCTACATGGGGGTCTTCCTACGAGCAGTACTTC.

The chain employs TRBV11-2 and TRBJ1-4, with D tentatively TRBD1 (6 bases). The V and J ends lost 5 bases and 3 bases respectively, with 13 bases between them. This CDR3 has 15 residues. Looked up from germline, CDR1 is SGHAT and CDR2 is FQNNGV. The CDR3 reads CASSLGDTANEKLFF. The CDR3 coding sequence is TGTGCCAGCAGCCTGGGGGACACAGCTAATGAAAAACTGTTTTTT.

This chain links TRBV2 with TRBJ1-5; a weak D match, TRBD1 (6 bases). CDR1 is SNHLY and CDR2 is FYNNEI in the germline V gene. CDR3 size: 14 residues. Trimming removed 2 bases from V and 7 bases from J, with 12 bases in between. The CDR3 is CASSEFSGAQPQHF. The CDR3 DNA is TGTGCCAGCAGTGAATTTTCAGGGGCCCAGCCCCAGCATTTT.

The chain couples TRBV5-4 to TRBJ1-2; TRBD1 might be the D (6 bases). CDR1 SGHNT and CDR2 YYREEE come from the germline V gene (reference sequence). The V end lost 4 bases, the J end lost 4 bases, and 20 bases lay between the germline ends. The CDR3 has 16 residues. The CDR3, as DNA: TGTGCCAGCAGCCCCGGGACAAGCGGCGTCCCCTATGGCTACACCTTC. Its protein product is CASSPGTSGVPYGYTF.

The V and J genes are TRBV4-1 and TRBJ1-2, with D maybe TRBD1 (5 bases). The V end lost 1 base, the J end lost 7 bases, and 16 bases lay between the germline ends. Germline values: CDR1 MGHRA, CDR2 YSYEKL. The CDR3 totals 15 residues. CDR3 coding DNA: TGCGCCAGCAGCCAAGGGGTAAGGGGCGCGGCTGGCTACACCTTC. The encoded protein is CASSQGVRGAAGYTF.

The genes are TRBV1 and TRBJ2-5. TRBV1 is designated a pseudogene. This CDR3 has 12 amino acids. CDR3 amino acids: CTSVAFQETQYF. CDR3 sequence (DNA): TGCACCAGCGTCGCCTTTCAAGAGACCCAGTACTTC.